This entry is about one T cell receptor (beta chain). Its cognate antigen is unknown. The method was immunoSEQ multiplex PCR; TCRdb's version includes in-frame clones alone and lacks a portion of them. Of roughly 140,000 clones in the sample, 90% to 95% were seen once. This entry is derived from a study of T cell responses to AZD1222 COVID-19 vaccine. Overall study findings and caveats: The study identified only six AZD1222 recipients as seropositive at baseline.

Between the trimmed V and J ends, which lost 1 base and 0 bases, there was a span of 12 bases. CDR3 size: 17 residues. From germline, CDR1 is LGHNA and CDR2 YSLEER. The sequence derives from an adult in good health. This specimen consisted of peripheral blood, obtained on day 0 of AZD1222 vaccination. The V call is TRBV4-3, the J call TRBJ1-4; D is possibly TRBD1 (5 bases). The CDR3, as DNA: TGCGCCAGCAGCCAAGTTGGGGACTACGCAACTAATGAAAAACTGTTTTTT. It specifies CASSQVGDYATNEKLFF.